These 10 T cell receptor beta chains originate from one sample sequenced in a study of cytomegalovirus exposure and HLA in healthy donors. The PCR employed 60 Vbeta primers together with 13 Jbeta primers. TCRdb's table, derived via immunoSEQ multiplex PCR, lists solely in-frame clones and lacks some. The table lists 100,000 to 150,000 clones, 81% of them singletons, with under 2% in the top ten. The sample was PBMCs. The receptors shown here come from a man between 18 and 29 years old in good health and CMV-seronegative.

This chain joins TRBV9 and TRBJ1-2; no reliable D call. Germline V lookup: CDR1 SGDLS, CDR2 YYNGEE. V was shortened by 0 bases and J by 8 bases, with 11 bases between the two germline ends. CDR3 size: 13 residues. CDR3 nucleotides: TGTGCCAGCAGCGTAGACGACTTGAGAGGCTACACCTTC. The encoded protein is CASSVDDLRGYTF.

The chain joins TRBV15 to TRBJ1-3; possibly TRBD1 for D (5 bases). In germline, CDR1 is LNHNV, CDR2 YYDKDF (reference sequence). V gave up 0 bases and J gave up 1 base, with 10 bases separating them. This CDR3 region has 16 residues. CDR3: CATSRDWGVSGNTIYF. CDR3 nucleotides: TGTGCCACCAGCAGAGATTGGGGGGTTTCTGGAAACACCATATATTTT.

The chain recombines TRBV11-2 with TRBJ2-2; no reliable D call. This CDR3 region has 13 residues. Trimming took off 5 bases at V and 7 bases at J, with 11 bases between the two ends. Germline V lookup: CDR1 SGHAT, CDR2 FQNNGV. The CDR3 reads CASSTRLGGELFF. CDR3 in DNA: TGTGCCAGCAGCACCCGCCTAGGCGGGGAGCTGTTTTTT.

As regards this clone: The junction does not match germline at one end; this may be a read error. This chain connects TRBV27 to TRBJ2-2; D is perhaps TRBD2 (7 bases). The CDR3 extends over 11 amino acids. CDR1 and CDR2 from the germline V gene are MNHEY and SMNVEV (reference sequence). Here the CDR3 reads CASSGGGGLFF. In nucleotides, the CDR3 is TGTGCCAGCAGCGGGGGCGGGGGGCTGTTTTTT.

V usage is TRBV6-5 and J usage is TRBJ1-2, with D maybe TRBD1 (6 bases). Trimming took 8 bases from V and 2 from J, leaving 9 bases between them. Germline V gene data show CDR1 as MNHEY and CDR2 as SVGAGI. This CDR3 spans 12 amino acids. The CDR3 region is CASGQLNYGYTF. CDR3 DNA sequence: TGTGCCAGCGGACAGTTAAACTATGGCTACACCTTC.

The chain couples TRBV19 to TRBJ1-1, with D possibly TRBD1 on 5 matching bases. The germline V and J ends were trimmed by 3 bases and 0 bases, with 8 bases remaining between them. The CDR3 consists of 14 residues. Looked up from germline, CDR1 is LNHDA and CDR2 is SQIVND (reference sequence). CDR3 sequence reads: CASSIRTLNTEAFF. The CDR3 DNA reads TGTGCCAGTAGTATTCGGACATTGAACACTGAAGCTTTCTTT.

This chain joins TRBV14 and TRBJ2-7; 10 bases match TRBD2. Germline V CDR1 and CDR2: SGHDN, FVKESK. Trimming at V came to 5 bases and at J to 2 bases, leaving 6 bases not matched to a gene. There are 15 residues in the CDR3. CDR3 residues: CASSVLAGAAYEQYF. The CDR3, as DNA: TGTGCCAGCAGCGTCCTAGCGGGGGCAGCCTACGAGCAGTACTTC.

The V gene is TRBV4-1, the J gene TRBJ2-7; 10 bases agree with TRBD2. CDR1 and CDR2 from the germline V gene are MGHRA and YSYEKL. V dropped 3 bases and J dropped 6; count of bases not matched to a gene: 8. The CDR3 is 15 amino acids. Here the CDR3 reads CASSHSSGGDTEQYF. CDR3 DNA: TGCGCCAGCAGCCACTCGAGCGGGGGGGACACCGAGCAGTACTTC.

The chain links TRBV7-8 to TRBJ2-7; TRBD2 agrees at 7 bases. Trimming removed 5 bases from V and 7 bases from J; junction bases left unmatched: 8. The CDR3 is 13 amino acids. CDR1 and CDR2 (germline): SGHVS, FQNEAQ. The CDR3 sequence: CASSLLTSPEQYF. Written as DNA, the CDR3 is TGTGCCAGCAGCCTCCTGACTAGCCCTGAGCAGTACTTC.

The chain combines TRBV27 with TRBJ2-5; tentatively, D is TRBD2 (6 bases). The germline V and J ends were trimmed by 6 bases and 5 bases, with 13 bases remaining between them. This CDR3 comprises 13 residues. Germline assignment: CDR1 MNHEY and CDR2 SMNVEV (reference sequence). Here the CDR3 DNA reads TGTGCCAGCAGAATGGGGGGTGAGGAGACCCAGTACTTC. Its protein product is CASRMGGEETQYF.